Listed here are 15 T cell receptor beta chains from one sample, sequenced in a study of T-cell memory formation after mild COVID-19. TCRdb re-derived calls from the 5' RACE reads in MiXCR, one entry per CDR3 protein. Of 470,000 or so distinct CDR3 sequences listed, roughly 20% were seen once; the top ten hold about 12%. Sequencing was done on a sample of PBMCs or a T cell subset sorted from them (not recorded which). Every receptor here comes from an adult woman who had mild COVID-19 (a few samples of this study predate the infection). Cell type and time point are not known.

The chain employs TRBV20-1 and TRBJ2-1; 11 bases fit TRBD2. Trimming took 5 bases from V and 3 from J; bases not matched to a gene: 6. The CDR3 has 15 residues. Germline CDR1 is DFQATT and CDR2 is SNEGSKA (reference sequence). CDR3 amino acids: CSAGAGTSGYNEQFF. The CDR3 coding sequence is TGCAGTGCTGGGGCCGGGACTAGCGGCTACAATGAGCAGTTCTTC.

This chain joins TRBV7-8 and TRBJ2-7, with D maybe TRBD1 (6 bases). There are 14 residues in the CDR3. V gave up 1 base and J gave up 3 bases, with 10 bases separating them. CDR1 and CDR2 (germline): SGHVS, FQNEAQ. The DNA for the CDR3 is TGTGCCAGCAGCTTAGTCGGGACATACTACGAGCAGTACTTC. It encodes CASSLVGTYYEQYF.

This clonotype was counted between two and nine times. The chain recombines TRBV24-1 with TRBJ2-1; D not certain. The length of the CDR3 is 15 residues. Germline V gene sequence: CDR1 KGHDR, CDR2 SFDVKD. Trimming took off 3 bases at V and 7 bases at J, with 15 bases between the two ends. CDR3 in amino acids: CATSDALGRQNEQFF. CDR3 sequence (DNA): TGTGCCACCAGTGATGCCCTGGGAAGGCAAAATGAGCAGTTCTTC.

This clonotype was detected only a few times. A much bigger clone sits one base away, suggesting this may be a read error. V usage is TRBV2 and J usage is TRBJ2-2; D is perhaps TRBD1 (5 bases). The CDR3 totals 14 residues. Trimming removed 6 bases from V and 0 bases from J, with 8 bases in between. Germline CDR1 is SNHLY and CDR2 is FYNNEI. CDR3: CASRATANTGELFF. DNA of the CDR3: TGTGCCAGCAGGGCGACAGCGAACACCGGGGAGCTGTTTTTT.

The chain is built from TRBV21-1 and TRBJ2-1; no check of the table's D call, TRBD1, against the DNA was made. TRBV21-1 is a pseudogene segment. The CDR3 consists of 16 residues. For the CDR3, the DNA is TGTGCCAGCAGCAAAGAGGGGACAGGGGGCTGGAATGAGCAGTTCTTC. It translates to CASSKEGTGGWNEQFF.

V usage is TRBV4-2 and J usage is TRBJ1-1; no clear D gene. V was pared by 3 bases and J by 6 bases, with 20 bases between. Germline V lookup: CDR1 LGHNA, CDR2 YNFKEQ. This CDR3 region has 16 residues. CDR3 nucleotide sequence: TGTGCCAGCAGCCAGTCTGGTGGGTCCCAAAGCGCTGAAGCTTTCTTT. This encodes CASSQSGGSQSAEAFF.

This sequence joins TRBV7-6 and TRBJ1-2, with TRBD1 as a possible D gene (5 bases). The germline V gene has CDR1 SGHVS and CDR2 FNYEAQ. V dropped 5 bases and J dropped 2 bases, with 21 bases sitting between them. This CDR3 comprises 17 residues. CDR3 DNA sequence: TGTGCCAGCAGCCTCGCGAGGCCAGGGCGTGACAACTATGGCTACACCTTC. Translated: CASSLARPGRDNYGYTF.

This clonotype was counted many times. The V and J genes are TRBV29-1 and TRBJ2-3, with 10 bases identical to TRBD1. Germline values: CDR1 SQVTM, CDR2 ANQGSEA. The CDR3 totals 13 residues. J gave up 14 bases and V 6 bases, and 14 bases lay outside the gene matches. In DNA form, the CDR3 reads TGCAGCGTCGAAAACTACGACAGGGGGCGGCTGTATTTT. Its protein product is CSVENYDRGRLYF.

This clonotype was detected only a few times. The chain's CDR3 is CASSYKGPISYEQYF. DNA of the CDR3: TGTGCCAGCAGTTACAAGGGGCCGATTTCCTACGAGCAGTACTTC. The gene calls are TRBV6-5 and TRBJ2-7; D may be TRBD1 (5 bases). V dropped 2 bases and J dropped 1 base, with 12 bases sitting between them. The CDR3 is 15 residues long. Germline V gene sequence: CDR1 MNHEY, CDR2 SVGAGI.

V is TRBV4-1 and J is TRBJ1-1, with 10 bases that match TRBD1. J lost 4 bases, V lost 5 bases, and 10 bases had no gene match. Germline V CDR1 and CDR2: MGHRA, YSYEKL. The CDR3 loop spans 16 amino acids. Written as DNA, the CDR3 is TGCGCCAGCAGCGGACGGGACAGGGGACACTTCACTGAAGCTTTCTTT. Translation: CASSGRDRGHFTEAFF.

This chain connects TRBV6-1 to TRBJ1-2; D gene uncertain. The CDR3 has 14 amino acids. V was shortened by 2 bases and J by 3 bases, with 10 bases between the two germline ends. Germline CDR1 and CDR2: MNHNS and SASEGT. Here the CDR3 DNA reads TGTGCCAGCAGTGAAAACGACCTGGACTATGGCTACACCTTC. Its protein is CASSENDLDYGYTF.

This clonotype was detected a few times. This rearrangement joins TRBV6-2 or TRBV6-3 to TRBJ1-5; 8 bases are shared with TRBD1. This CDR3 region has 18 residues. Germline trimming cut 0 bases from V and 6 bases from J; bases unmatched to any gene: 13. Looked up from germline, CDR1 is MNHEY and CDR2 is SVGEGT. The CDR3 is CASSYSGFGQGASQPQHF. For the CDR3, the DNA is TGTGCCAGCAGTTACTCCGGGTTCGGCCAGGGGGCGAGTCAGCCCCAGCATTTT.

The chain joins TRBV29-1 to TRBJ1-3, with TRBD1 as a possible D gene (6 bases). V was pared by 6 bases and J by 4 bases, with 10 bases between. CDR1 and CDR2 from the germline V gene are SQVTM and ANQGSEA. The CDR3 spans 12 residues. CDR3 amino acids: CSVRDIGNTIYF. The CDR3 DNA reads as TGCAGCGTAAGGGACATCGGAAACACCATATATTTT.

J is TRBJ2-1 and V is TRBV20-1, with a weak D call TRBD2 (5 bases). The CDR3 is 13 residues long. Per germline, CDR1 DFQATT and CDR2 SNEGSKA (reference sequence). V was clipped by 5 bases and J by 9 bases, with 17 bases between them. The CDR3 region has the DNA TGCAGTGCTTCTAAAGGAACCGCGGGTGAGCAGTTCTTC. This encodes CSASKGTAGEQFF.

This clonotype was seen just once. The gene calls are TRBV30 and TRBJ2-5, with a possible D match to TRBD1 (6 bases). V shed 4 bases and J shed 5 bases, with 20 bases lying between them. CDR1 is GTSNPN and CDR2 is SVGIG in the germline V gene (reference sequence). The CDR3 is 15 amino acids. CDR3 loop: CAWNFGNRVGETQYF. CDR3 DNA: TGTGCCTGGAACTTTGGGAACAGGGTTGGGGAGACCCAGTACTTC.